This T cell receptor (beta chain) was found in a study of prognosis after radiotherapy for stage I lung cancer. Background on the study: Stereotactic body radiotherapy was never combined with concurrent therapy in any patient.

Genomic DNA provided the template from which TCR beta CDR3 was amplified by two-round multiplex PCR. Initially, in first-round PCR, primers specific to each TRBV and TRBJ gene were used. With universal primers, the second PCR round was performed. TCRdb independently ran MiXCR on the multiplex PCR reads; one entry per CDR3 protein. This table holds approximately 14,000 distinct CDR3 sequences, approximately 55% found once. Unmatched junction bases numbered 5, after V lost 6 bases and J lost 3 bases. This CDR3 is 14 amino acids long. Germline V gene data show CDR1 as MNHNS and CDR2 as SASEGT. This clonotype was detected many times. Its antigen is undetermined. Study-wide findings and caveats: Lower values of Shannon entropy after stereotactic body radiation therapy were seen in patients who developed distant metastases.

This TCR came from a donor aged 50 or older with non-small cell lung cancer. The chain carries TRBV6-1 and TRBJ2-7; TRBD2 matches at 10 bases. The sample in question was PBMCs, obtained before or after stereotactic body radiation therapy (not recorded which). This CDR3 is CASSQREGFYEQYF. DNA of the CDR3: TGTGCCAGCAGCCAGCGGGAGGGCTTCTACGAGCAGTACTTC.